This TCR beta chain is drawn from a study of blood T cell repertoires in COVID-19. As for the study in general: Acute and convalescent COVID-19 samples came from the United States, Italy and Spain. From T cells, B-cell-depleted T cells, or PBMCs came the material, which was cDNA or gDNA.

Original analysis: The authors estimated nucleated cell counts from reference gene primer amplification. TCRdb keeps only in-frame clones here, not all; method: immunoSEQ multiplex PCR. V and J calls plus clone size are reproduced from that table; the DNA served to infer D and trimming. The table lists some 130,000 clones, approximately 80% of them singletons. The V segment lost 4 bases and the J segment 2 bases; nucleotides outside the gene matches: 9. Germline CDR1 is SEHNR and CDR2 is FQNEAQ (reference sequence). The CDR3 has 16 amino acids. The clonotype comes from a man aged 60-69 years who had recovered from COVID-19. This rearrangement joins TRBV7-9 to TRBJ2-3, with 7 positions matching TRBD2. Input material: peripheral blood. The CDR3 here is CASSSAGTIYTDTQYF. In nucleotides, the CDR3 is TGTGCCAGCAGCTCCGCCGGGACTATCTACACAGATACGCAGTATTTT.